This T cell receptor (beta chain) emerged from a study of cytomegalovirus exposure and HLA in healthy donors. PCR was performed using 60 Vbeta and 13 Jbeta primers. The protocol was immunoSEQ multiplex PCR, while the TCRdb copy is restricted to in-frame clones and leaves out a portion. This sample has hundreds of thousands of clones, with about 80% found just once. This CDR3 contains 15 residues. CDR1 and CDR2 (germline): LNHDA, SQIVND (reference sequence). Between the trimmed V and J ends, which lost 5 bases and 5 bases, there was a span of 18 bases. This clone was counted a few times. The J gene is TRBJ2-5, the V gene TRBV19; a possible D gene is TRBD2 (6 bases). The receptor's source is a man aged 40-55 years in good health and CMV-seropositive. What was sequenced was PBMCs. This CDR3 reads CASSQSGFQSETQYF. The DNA for the CDR3 is TGTGCCAGTAGTCAGAGCGGGTTTCAATCTGAGACCCAGTACTTC.